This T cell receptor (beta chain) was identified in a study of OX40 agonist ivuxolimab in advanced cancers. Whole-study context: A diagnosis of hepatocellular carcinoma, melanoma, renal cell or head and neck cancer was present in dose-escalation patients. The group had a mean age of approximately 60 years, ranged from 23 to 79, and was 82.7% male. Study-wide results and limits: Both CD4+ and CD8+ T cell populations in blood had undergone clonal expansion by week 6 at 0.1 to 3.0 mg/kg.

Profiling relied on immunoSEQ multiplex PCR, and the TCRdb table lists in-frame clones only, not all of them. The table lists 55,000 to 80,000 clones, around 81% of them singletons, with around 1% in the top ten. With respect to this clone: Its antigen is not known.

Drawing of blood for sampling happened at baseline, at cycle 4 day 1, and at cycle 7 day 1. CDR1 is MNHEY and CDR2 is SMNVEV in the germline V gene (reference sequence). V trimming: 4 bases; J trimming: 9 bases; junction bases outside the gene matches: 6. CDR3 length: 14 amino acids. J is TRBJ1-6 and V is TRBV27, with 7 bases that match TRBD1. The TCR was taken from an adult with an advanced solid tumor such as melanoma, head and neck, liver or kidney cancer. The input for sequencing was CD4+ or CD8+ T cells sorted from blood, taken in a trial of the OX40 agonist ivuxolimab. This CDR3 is CASSSEGGISPLHF. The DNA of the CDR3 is TGTGCCAGCAGTTCGGAAGGGGGCATTTCACCCCTCCACTTT.